This passage covers 21 T cell receptor beta chains from one sample sequenced in a study of blood T cell repertoires in COVID-19. Sequencing used immunoSEQ multiplex PCR; TCRdb keeps in-frame clones, though not all of them. In the table there are 250,000 to 400,000 clones, under 90% of which are singletons. The sequenced sample consisted of peripheral blood. These receptors all stem from a woman aged 25 to 39 with COVID-19, enrolled during active disease.

The chain employs TRBV28 and TRBJ1-2, with D tentatively TRBD1 (6 bases). Germline lookup yields CDR1 MDHEN and CDR2 SYDVKM. Between the trimmed V and J ends, which lost 5 bases and 4 bases, there was a span of 17 bases. The CDR3 runs to 15 residues. CDR3 residues: CASSKGRQATYGYTF. The CDR3 DNA reads as TGTGCCAGCAGTAAGGGAAGACAGGCGACCTATGGCTACACCTTC.

The V call is TRBV15, the J call TRBJ1-2; the match to TRBD1 covers 7 bases. The V segment lost 3 bases and the J segment 1 base; nucleotides outside the gene matches: 11. Germline V gene sequence: CDR1 LNHNV, CDR2 YYDKDF (reference sequence). The CDR3 is 17 residues long. In DNA, the CDR3 is TGTGCCACCAGCAGCCGGGACAGCCGTACTTATAACTATGGCTACACCTTC. It is translated as CATSSRDSRTYNYGYTF.

The rearrangement links TRBV27 to TRBJ1-6; D is ambiguous. V lost 6 bases to trimming and J lost 8 bases, with 14 bases between them. This CDR3 is 14 amino acids long. Germline V lookup: CDR1 MNHEY, CDR2 SMNVEV (reference sequence). The CDR3 sequence: CASSRVGGHSPLHF. The CDR3 nucleotides are TGTGCCAGCAGCCGGGTGGGAGGGCATTCACCCCTCCACTTT.

The CDR3 bases are TGTGCCAGCAGCGTAGATTCGGGGATCGAGACCCAGTACTTC. Translation gives CASSVDSGIETQYF. The gene calls are TRBV9 and TRBJ2-5, with D possibly being TRBD2 (5 bases). Trimming left V 0 bases short and J 5 bases short, with 11 bases between. The CDR3 runs 14 residues. Germline lookup yields CDR1 SGDLS and CDR2 YYNGEE.

This clone has only one observation. The J gene is TRBJ1-1, the V gene TRBV27; D call uncertain. Germline V lookup: CDR1 MNHEY, CDR2 SMNVEV (reference sequence). V was clipped by 7 bases and J by 4 bases, with 16 bases between them. The CDR3 has 14 amino acids. CDR3 coding DNA: TGTGCCAGCACTAGGGTAGGACTCAGCACTGAAGCTTTCTTT. Translation: CASTRVGLSTEAFF.

The V call is TRBV28, the J call TRBJ1-1; a possible D gene is TRBD1 (6 bases). CDR1 and CDR2 (germline): MDHEN, SYDVKM. The ends were cut back, 5 bases at V and 9 bases at J, with 19 bases in the middle. The CDR3 is made up of 14 amino acids. The CDR3, as DNA: TGTGCCAGCAGTCCCCGCCGACAGGCGTCCCAAGCTTTCTTT. It encodes CASSPRRQASQAFF.

This clone was counted once. The rearrangement joins TRBV7-2 to TRBJ2-3, with 11 bases identical to TRBD2. The CDR3 covers 15 residues. CDR1 and CDR2 (germline): SGHTA, FQGNSA. The ends lost 5 bases at V and 3 bases at J; junction bases unmatched: 4. CDR3 sequence reads: CASSAIAGGTDTQYF. In DNA form, the CDR3 reads TGTGCCAGCAGCGCTATAGCGGGAGGGACAGATACGCAGTATTTT. Based on the CDR3 plus reference TRBV7-2 and TRBJ2-3, the full variable domain is GAGVSQSPSNKVTEKGKDVELRCDPISGHTALYWYRQSLGQGLEFLIYFQGNSAPDKSGLPSDRFSAERTGGSVSTLTIQRTQQEDSAVYLCASSAIAGGTDTQYFGPGTRLTVL.

The gene calls are TRBV5-1 and TRBJ2-1; D not certain. Germline CDR1 is SGHRS and CDR2 is YFSETQ. V was clipped by 1 base and J by 3 bases, with 14 bases between them. The CDR3 totals 16 residues. CDR3 residues: CASSLFTNHFYNEQFF. The CDR3 DNA is TGCGCCAGCAGCTTGTTTACTAACCATTTCTACAATGAGCAGTTCTTC.

V usage is TRBV4-1 and J usage is TRBJ2-2; perhaps TRBD1 as D (5 bases). The V gene lost 4 bases and the J gene lost 6 bases, with 15 bases spanning the gap. This CDR3 has 15 amino acids. The germline gives CDR1 MGHRA, CDR2 YSYEKL. The CDR3: CASSLKVTVPGELFF. The CDR3 region has the DNA TGCGCCAGCAGCCTAAAGGTGACAGTACCCGGGGAGCTGTTTTTT.

This chain uses TRBV28 with TRBJ2-3, with a weak D call TRBD2 (6 bases). CDR3 length equals 17 residues. Trimming left V 5 bases short and J 3 bases short, with 21 bases between. CDR1 is MDHEN, CDR2 SYDVKM, per germline. CDR3 sequence (DNA): TGTGCCAGCAGTACAGGTTGGGGGGAGGTGGATACAGATACGCAGTATTTT. Amino acids: CASSTGWGEVDTDTQYF.

This chain joins TRBV9 and TRBJ2-3, with D perhaps TRBD2 (5 bases). The V and J ends lost 1 base and 2 bases respectively, with 8 bases between them. The CDR3 spans 14 residues. CDR1 is SGDLS and CDR2 is YYNGEE in the germline V gene. The CDR3 DNA reads TGTGCCAGCAGCGTACTGGGAGACACAGATACGCAGTATTTT. This codes for CASSVLGDTDTQYF. Looking up the rest from reference TRBV9 and TRBJ2-3 gives the full variable domain: DSGVTQTPKHLITATGQRVTLRCSPRSGDLSVYWYQQSLDQGLQFLIQYYNGEERAKGNILERFSAQQFPDLHSELNLSSLELGDSALYFCASSVLGDTDTQYFGPGTRLTVL.

This chain's CDR3 is CASTLGGGGSNQPQHF. In DNA form, the CDR3 reads TGTGCCAGCACCCTGGGGGGGGGCGGAAGCAATCAGCCCCAGCATTTT. The genes are TRBV28 and TRBJ1-5, with TRBD1 as a possible D gene (6 bases). CDR1 is MDHEN, CDR2 SYDVKM, per germline. V dropped 7 bases and J dropped 1 base, with 17 bases sitting between them. The CDR3 has 16 residues.

The chain has TRBV10-3 and TRBJ2-1; 8 bases agree with TRBD1. The J segment lost 15 bases and the V segment lost 3 bases, leaving 16 bases of the junction unmatched. The CDR3 length is 15 residues. Germline V gene data show CDR1 as ENHRY and CDR2 as SYGVKD. CDR3 sequence (DNA): TGTGCCATCAGTGACTGGACAGGGAGCGACCCAACGGCGTTCTTC. It encodes CAISDWTGSDPTAFF.

This chain uses TRBV10-2 with TRBJ2-1; weak D call: TRBD2 (6 bases). CDR1 and CDR2 (germline): WSHSY, SAAADI. Trimming took off 0 bases at V and 0 bases at J, with 9 bases between the two ends. This CDR3 contains 16 residues. CDR3 coding DNA: TGCGCCAGCAGTGAGTCGGCGGGGAACTCCTACAATGAGCAGTTCTTC. Its protein is CASSESAGNSYNEQFF.

A note on this clone: This CDR3 is also generated by other DNA sequences in the sample. This chain links TRBV11-2 with TRBJ1-1; maybe TRBD1 (5 bases). V was pared by 3 bases and J by 5 bases, with 10 bases between. The CDR3 spans 13 residues. Germline CDR1 and CDR2: SGHAT and FQNNGV. The CDR3 sequence: CASSLIGETEAFF. CDR3 DNA sequence: TGTGCCAGCAGCTTGATAGGGGAAACTGAAGCTTTCTTT.

J is TRBJ2-3 and V is TRBV11-2, with 10 bases aligning to TRBD2. This CDR3 contains 16 residues. Per the germline V gene, CDR1 is SGHAT and CDR2 is FQNNGV. The junction had 9 bases not matched to a gene; V was cut back by 5 bases and J by 4 bases. CDR3 residues: CASSPPGLASADTQYF. CDR3 nucleotides: TGTGCCAGCAGCCCCCCGGGACTAGCGAGTGCAGATACGCAGTATTTT.

The V gene is TRBV7-8, the J gene TRBJ2-2, with D hard to call. The germline gives CDR1 SGHVS, CDR2 FQNEAQ. The CDR3 contains 16 residues. V was cut by 2 bases and J by 1 base, with 11 bases left in between. CDR3 DNA sequence: TGTGCCAGCAGCTTAACCGCTCCCGGGAACACCGGGGAGCTGTTTTTT. This codes for CASSLTAPGNTGELFF.

This chain uses TRBV11-1 with TRBJ2-1; 13 bases are a match to TRBD2. From germline, CDR1 is SGHAT and CDR2 FQDESV (reference sequence). The V gene end was trimmed by 5 bases and the J gene end by 7 bases; junction bases not matched to a gene: 5. This CDR3 has 15 residues. CDR3 residues: CASSPRTSGGNEQFF. Here the CDR3 DNA reads TGTGCCAGCAGCCCGCGGACTAGCGGGGGAAATGAGCAGTTCTTC.

This clone was recorded only once. J is TRBJ2-3 and V is TRBV7-2; 14 bases align to TRBD2. Germline assignment: CDR1 SGHTA and CDR2 FQGNSA. Trimming removed 5 bases from V and 6 bases from J; junction bases left unmatched: 7. CDR3 size: 16 residues. The CDR3 bases are TGTGCCAGCAGCCTAGGACTAGCGGGGGGACTGGATACGCAGTATTTT. Protein: CASSLGLAGGLDTQYF. The full variable domain, completed using reference TRBV7-2 and TRBJ2-3, is GAGVSQSPSNKVTEKGKDVELRCDPISGHTALYWYRQSLGQGLEFLIYFQGNSAPDKSGLPSDRFSAERTGGSVSTLTIQRTQQEDSAVYLCASSLGLAGGLDTQYFGPGTRLTVL.

The rearrangement links TRBV6-5 to TRBJ2-7; TRBD2 aligns across 9 bases. Germline V gives CDR1 MNHEY, CDR2 SVGAGI. The junction had 8 bases not matched to a gene; V was cut back by 8 bases and J by 3 bases. This CDR3 is 14 amino acids long. CDR3 amino acids: CASEPGLAVYEQYF. CDR3 nucleotide sequence: TGTGCCAGCGAGCCGGGACTAGCCGTCTACGAGCAGTACTTC.

The rearrangement links TRBV18 to TRBJ1-1; D unresolved. Germline V gene lookup returns CDR1 KGHSH and CDR2 LQKENI. Trimming pared 6 bases from V and 3 bases from J, leaving 14 bases between. The CDR3 is 14 residues long. CDR3 sequence: CASSLDGGDTEAFF. In nucleotides, the CDR3 is TGTGCCAGCTCCCTCGATGGCGGGGACACTGAAGCTTTCTTT.